The rows below give T cell receptor beta chains drawn from one sample of a study of CD8 T cells in Susac syndrome. TCRdb analysed the immunoSEQ multiplex PCR reads with MiXCR anew, one entry per CDR3 protein. The sample shows tens of thousands of distinct CDR3 sequences, more than 85% of them seen only once. Sequenced: CD8+ T cells from PBMCs. These receptors were taken from a human donor with multiple sclerosis. Each CDR3 is given with its conserved first and last residue. Each record gives: clone size, J gene, D gene, V gene, CDR3 DNA, CDR3 protein. D genes are given only for firm matches. Clone sizes are given selectively: once, few, many, or a class where the clone is expanded.

>NA|TRBJ2-2|NA|TRBV7-9
TGTGCCAGCACCGTAGGTACAGGCACCTCCGGGGAGCTGTTTTTT
CASTVGTGTSGELFF
>NA|TRBJ2-5|NA|TRBV2
TGTGCCAGCACAAAAATGTCGGGAAACCAGTACTTC
CASTKMSGNQYF
>NA|TRBJ2-5|TRBD1|TRBV7-8
TGTGCCAGCAGCTTAGGAGGGGGCCACTATTTACTGCCAGAGACCCAGTACTTC
CASSLGGGHYLLPETQYF
>NA|TRBJ2-1|TRBD1|TRBV12-5
TGTGCTAGTGGTTTGGTCACCGTCAGACAGGGGGACAATGAGCAGTTCTTC
CASGLVTVRQGDNEQFF
>once|TRBJ2-1|TRBD2|TRBV6-1
TGTGCCAGCAATAGAAGCGGGAGGCCAGGGTGGAAGGACAATGAGCAGTTCTTC
CASNRSGRPGWKDNEQFF
>NA|TRBJ1-5|NA|TRBV6-1
TGTGCCAGCAGGGACGGGAATCAGCCCCAGCATTTT
CASRDGNQPQHF
>NA|TRBJ2-2|NA|TRBV6-5
TGTGCCAGCAGTTACTCGAGACAGGGGAGGGTCACCGGGGAGCTGTTTTTT
CASSYSRQGRVTGELFF
>NA|TRBJ1-5|NA|TRBV5-1
TGCGCCAGCAGCTTGGGCGGGGATAGCAATCAGCCCCAGCATTTT
CASSLGGDSNQPQHF
>NA|TRBJ1-2|TRBD1|TRBV4-3
TGCGCCAGCAGCCAGATTGACAGGGTGGATGGCTACACCTTC
CASSQIDRVDGYTF
>NA|TRBJ2-4|NA|TRBV24-1
TGTGCCACCAGTGATTCAGGGCTCTCCAACATTCAGTACTTC
CATSDSGLSNIQYF
>once|TRBJ1-1|NA|TRBV9
TGTGCCAGCAGCGTAGGAGACTCTGACACTGAAGCTTTCTTT
CASSVGDSDTEAFF
>once|TRBJ2-5|TRBD1|TRBV12-3/TRBV12-4
TGTGCCAGCAGCCTTACGGACAGGGGACCTGAAGAGACCCAGTACTTC
CASSLTDRGPEETQYF
>NA|TRBJ2-7|NA|TRBV6-5
TGTGCCAGCAGTTATGCGGACGGATTTTACGAGCAGTACTTC
CASSYADGFYEQYF
>once|TRBJ2-3|NA|TRBV20-1
TGCAGTGCTAGCAGTCTCCCCTTATACGCGCAGTATTTT
CSASSLPLYAQYF
>NA|TRBJ2-3|NA|TRBV30
TGTGCCTGGAGTATGGGGGGTGGGACAGATACGCAGTATTTT
CAWSMGGGTDTQYF
>NA|TRBJ2-1|NA|TRBV12-3/TRBV12-4
TGTGCCAGCAGTTTCAGCGGGTGGGAGCAGTTCTTC
CASSFSGWEQFF
>NA|TRBJ2-1|TRBD2|TRBV19
TGTGCCAGCAGGGTAGCGGGGGTCTCCTACAATGAGCAGTTCTTC
CASRVAGVSYNEQFF
>NA|TRBJ2-3|NA|TRBV7-2
TGTGCCAGCAGCTTAGTGGGCCACACAGATACGCAGTATTTT
CASSLVGHTDTQYF
>NA|TRBJ2-2|TRBD2|TRBV9
TGTGCCAGCAGCGCCCCAGGCCCAGCGGGGTTGGCCGGGGAGCTGTTTTTT
CASSAPGPAGLAGELFF
>NA|TRBJ2-7|NA|TRBV14
TGTGCCAGCAGCCAAGATTGGGGCAAGGCCTACGAGCAGTACTTC
CASSQDWGKAYEQYF
>once|TRBJ1-2|TRBD1|TRBV28
TGTGCCAGCAGTTGGCCAGGGGGCTCGGACTATGGCTACACCTTC
CASSWPGGSDYGYTF
>NA|TRBJ2-7|TRBD1|TRBV29-1
TGCAGCGTTGAAGATCCCCCCGGGACAGGGGGCTTCTACGAGCAGTACTTC
CSVEDPPGTGGFYEQYF
>NA|TRBJ2-3|NA|TRBV9
TGTGCCAGCAGCGTAGAACAGGGTTTTACAGATACGCAGTATTTT
CASSVEQGFTDTQYF
>NA|TRBJ1-1|NA|TRBV6-5
TGTGCCAGCAGTTACTCGAGTTTTCTGTGGAACACTGAAGCTTTCTTT
CASSYSSFLWNTEAFF
>NA|TRBJ2-7|TRBD1|TRBV30
TGTGCCTGGAGTGTTGGGACAGGGCTATACGAGCAGTACTTC
CAWSVGTGLYEQYF
>NA|TRBJ1-1|TRBD1|TRBV11-3
TGTGCCAGCAGCCGCGCAGGGGGCACTGAAGCTTTCTTT
CASSRAGGTEAFF
>NA|TRBJ2-7|TRBD1|TRBV13
TGTGCCAGCAGACGGGGACAGGGGATCCACGAGCAGTACTTC
CASRRGQGIHEQYF
>few|TRBJ2-3|TRBD2|TRBV13
TGTGCCAGCAGCTCCTGGACTAGCGGGGGGGCAGATACGCAGTATTTT
CASSSWTSGGADTQYF
>NA|TRBJ2-7|NA|TRBV5-1
TGCGCCAGCAGCTCGGACAGTTCTTACGAGCAGTACTTC
CASSSDSSYEQYF
>NA|TRBJ2-5|TRBD2|TRBV19
TGTGCCAGTAGTATCCAGCGGGAGGGGTGGGAGACCCAGTACTTC
CASSIQREGWETQYF
>NA|TRBJ2-2|NA|TRBV25-1
TGTGCCAGCAGGTCCACCGGGGAGCTGTTTTTT
CASRSTGELFF
>NA|TRBJ2-1|TRBD1|TRBV6-5
TGTGCCAGCAGTTACGGACAGGGTAAACAGAGCTCCTACAATGAGCAGTTCTTC
CASSYGQGKQSSYNEQFF
>NA|TRBJ2-1|NA|TRBV29-1
TGCAGCGTTGCAAGAGCGGTCTCCTACAATGAGCAGTTCTTC
CSVARAVSYNEQFF
>NA|TRBJ2-2|TRBD2|TRBV2
TGTGCCAGCAGGGTGAAGAGGGGACTAGCGGGAGGGATTGATGCGAACACCGGGGAGCTGTTTTTT
CASRVKRGLAGGIDANTGELFF
>NA|TRBJ1-1|NA|TRBV18
TGTGCCAGCTCACCACCCTTATGGGGGGTGAACACTGAAGCTTTCTTT
CASSPPLWGVNTEAFF
>NA|TRBJ1-5|TRBD1|TRBV12-3/TRBV12-4
TGTGCCAGCAGTCCATCCGGGACAGGGCAGCCCCAGCATTTT
CASSPSGTGQPQHF
>NA|TRBJ2-1|NA|TRBV20-1
TGCAGTGCTAGTCCCCTAGCTCTGGGGAATGAGCAGTTCTTC
CSASPLALGNEQFF
>NA|TRBJ1-5|NA|TRBV20-1
TGCAGTGCTAGGGTATTTGGCCAGGGCGAGAGCAATCAGCCCCAGCATTTT
CSARVFGQGESNQPQHF
>NA|TRBJ1-1|NA|TRBV4-1
TGCGCCAGCAGCCAAGAGGTTCGGGATGAAGCTTTCTTT
CASSQEVRDEAFF
>NA|TRBJ1-6|NA|TRBV4-2
TGTGCCAGCAGCCTGGGCGGAAGTTCACCCCTCCACTTT
CASSLGGSSPLHF
>NA|TRBJ2-1|NA|TRBV11-2
TGTGCCAGCAGCTCGGACCCTAATGAGCAGTTCTTC
CASSSDPNEQFF
>NA|TRBJ2-1|TRBD2|TRBV4-1
TGCGCCAGCAGCCAAGTCGCTAGCGGGAGGTTTTTGAATGAGCAGTTCTTC
CASSQVASGRFLNEQFF
>NA|TRBJ1-1|NA|TRBV7-9
TGTGCCAGCAGCTTAGGTGTAAGGGGAGGGGAGAGGACTGAAGCTTTCTTT
CASSLGVRGGERTEAFF
>NA|TRBJ1-5|TRBD1|TRBV7-8
TGTGCCAGCAGTTCGGACAGGGAATACCAGCCCCAGCATTTT
CASSSDREYQPQHF